This T cell receptor beta chain was captured in a study of OX40 agonist ivuxolimab in advanced cancers. Background on the study: Hepatocellular carcinoma, melanoma, renal cell or head and neck cancer occurred in dose-escalation patients.

CDR1 is SGHVS and CDR2 is FNYEAQ in the germline V gene. Trimming removed 2 bases at V and 0 bases at J, with 11 bases between. This CDR3 has 17 residues. This clone was observed a handful of times. Some clones are missing from TCRdb's copy, which holds only in-frame ones; the method was immunoSEQ multiplex PCR. The repertoire holds about 19,000 clones, with about 75% as singletons. The source material was CD4+ or CD8+ T cells sorted from blood, sampled in a trial of the OX40 agonist ivuxolimab. The chain combines TRBV7-6 with TRBJ2-6; D unresolved. The source is an adult with an advanced solid tumor such as melanoma, head and neck, liver or kidney cancer. CDR3: CASSLSPYNSGANVLTF. CDR3 coding DNA: TGTGCCAGCAGCTTATCCCCGTACAACTCTGGGGCCAACGTCCTGACTTTC.